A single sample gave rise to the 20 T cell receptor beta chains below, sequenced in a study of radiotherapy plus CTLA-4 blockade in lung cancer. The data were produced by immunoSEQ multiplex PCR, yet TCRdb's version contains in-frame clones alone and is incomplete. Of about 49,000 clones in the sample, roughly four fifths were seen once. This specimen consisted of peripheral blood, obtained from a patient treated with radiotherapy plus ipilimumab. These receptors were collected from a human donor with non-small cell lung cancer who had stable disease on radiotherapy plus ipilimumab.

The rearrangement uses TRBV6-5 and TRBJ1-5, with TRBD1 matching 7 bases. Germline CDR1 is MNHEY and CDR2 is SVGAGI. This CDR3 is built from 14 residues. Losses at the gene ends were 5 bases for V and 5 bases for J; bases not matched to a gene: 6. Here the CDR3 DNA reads TGTGCCAGCAGTCTAAGGACAGGTTATCAGCCCCAGCATTTT. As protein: CASSLRTGYQPQHF.

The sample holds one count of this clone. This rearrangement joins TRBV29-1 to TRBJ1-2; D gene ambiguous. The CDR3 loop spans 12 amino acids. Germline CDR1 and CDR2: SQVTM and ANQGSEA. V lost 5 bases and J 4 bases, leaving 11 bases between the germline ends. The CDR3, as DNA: TGCAGCGTTCTCAGCTCATCCTATGGCTACACCTTC. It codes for CSVLSSSYGYTF.

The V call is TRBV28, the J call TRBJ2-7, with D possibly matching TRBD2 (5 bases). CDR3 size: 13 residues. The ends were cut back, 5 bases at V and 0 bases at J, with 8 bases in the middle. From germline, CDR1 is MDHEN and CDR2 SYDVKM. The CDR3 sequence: CASSTGISYEQYV. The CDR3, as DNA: TGTGCCAGCAGTACCGGGATCTCCTACGAGCAGTACGTC.

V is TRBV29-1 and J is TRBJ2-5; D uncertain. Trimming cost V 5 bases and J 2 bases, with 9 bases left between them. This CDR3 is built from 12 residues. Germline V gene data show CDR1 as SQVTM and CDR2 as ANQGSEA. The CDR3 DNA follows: TGCAGCGTTAGCATTCAACAAGAGACCCAGTACTTC. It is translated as CSVSIQQETQYF.

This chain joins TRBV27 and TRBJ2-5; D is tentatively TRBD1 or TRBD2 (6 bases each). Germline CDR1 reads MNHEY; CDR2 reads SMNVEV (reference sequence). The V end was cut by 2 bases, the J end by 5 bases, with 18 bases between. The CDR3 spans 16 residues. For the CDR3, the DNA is TGTGCCAGCAGTTTAAGGGGGGCGAGGGGTTTGGAGACCCAGTACTTC. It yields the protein CASSLRGARGLETQYF.

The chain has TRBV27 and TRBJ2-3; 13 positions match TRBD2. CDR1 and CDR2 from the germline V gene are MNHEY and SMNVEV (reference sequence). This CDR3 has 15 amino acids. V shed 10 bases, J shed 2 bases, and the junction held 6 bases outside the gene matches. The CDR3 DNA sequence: TGTGCCACAGGGGGACTAGCGGGGTCCACAGATACGCAGTATTTT. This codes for CATGGLAGSTDTQYF.

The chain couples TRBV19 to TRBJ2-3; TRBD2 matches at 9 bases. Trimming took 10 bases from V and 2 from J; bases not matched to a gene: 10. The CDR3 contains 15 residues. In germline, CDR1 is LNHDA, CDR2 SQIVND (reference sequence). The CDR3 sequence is CATASTSGHTDTQYF. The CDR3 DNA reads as TGTGCCACCGCCTCGACTAGCGGACACACAGATACGCAGTATTTT.

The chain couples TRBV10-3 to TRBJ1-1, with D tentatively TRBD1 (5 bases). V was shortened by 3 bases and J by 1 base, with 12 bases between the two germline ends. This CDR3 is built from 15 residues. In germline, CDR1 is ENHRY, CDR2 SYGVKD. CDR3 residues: CAISDLGTENTEAFF. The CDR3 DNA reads TGTGCCATCAGTGACCTCGGGACCGAGAACACTGAAGCTTTCTTT.

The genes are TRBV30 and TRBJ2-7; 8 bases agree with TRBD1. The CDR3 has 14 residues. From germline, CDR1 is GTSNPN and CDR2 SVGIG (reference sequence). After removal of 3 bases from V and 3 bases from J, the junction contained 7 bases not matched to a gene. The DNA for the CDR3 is TGTGCCTGGAGAGACAGGGGATCCCACTACGAGCAGTACTTC. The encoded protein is CAWRDRGSHYEQYF.

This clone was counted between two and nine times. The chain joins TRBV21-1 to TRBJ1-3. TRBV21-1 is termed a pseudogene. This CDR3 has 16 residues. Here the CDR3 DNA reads TGTGCCAGCAGCAAAGAGGAATACTTCTCTGGAAACACCATATATTTT. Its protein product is CASSKEEYFSGNTIYF.

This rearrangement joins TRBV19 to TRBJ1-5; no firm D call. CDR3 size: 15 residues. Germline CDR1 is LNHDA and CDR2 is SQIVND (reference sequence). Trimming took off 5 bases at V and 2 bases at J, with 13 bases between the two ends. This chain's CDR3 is CASSSTASGNQPQHF. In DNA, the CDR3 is TGTGCCAGTAGTTCCACAGCGTCTGGCAATCAGCCCCAGCATTTT. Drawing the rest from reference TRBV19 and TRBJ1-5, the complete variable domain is DGGITQSPKYLFRKEGQNVTLSCEQNLNHDAMYWYRQDPGQGLRLIYYSQIVNDFQKGDIAEGYSVSREKKESFPLTVTSAQKNPTAFYLCASSSTASGNQPQHFGDGTRLSIL.

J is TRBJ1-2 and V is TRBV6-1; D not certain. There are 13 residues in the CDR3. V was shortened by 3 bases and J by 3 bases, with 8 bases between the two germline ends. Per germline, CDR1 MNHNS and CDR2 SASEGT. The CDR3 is CASSEMKDYGYTF. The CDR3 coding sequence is TGTGCCAGCAGTGAGATGAAGGACTATGGCTACACCTTC.

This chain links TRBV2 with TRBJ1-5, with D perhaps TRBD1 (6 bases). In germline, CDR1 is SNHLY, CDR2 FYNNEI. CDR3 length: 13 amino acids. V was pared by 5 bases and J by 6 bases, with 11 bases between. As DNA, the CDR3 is TGTGCCAGCAGTCCAGGGGTGCGTCAGCCCCAGCATTTT. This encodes CASSPGVRQPQHF.

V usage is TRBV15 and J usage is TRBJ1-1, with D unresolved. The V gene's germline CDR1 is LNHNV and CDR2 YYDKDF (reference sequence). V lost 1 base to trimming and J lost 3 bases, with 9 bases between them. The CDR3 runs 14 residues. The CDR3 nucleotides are TGTGCCACCAGCAGAGCCGACGGGGACACTGAAGCTTTCTTT. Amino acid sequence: CATSRADGDTEAFF.

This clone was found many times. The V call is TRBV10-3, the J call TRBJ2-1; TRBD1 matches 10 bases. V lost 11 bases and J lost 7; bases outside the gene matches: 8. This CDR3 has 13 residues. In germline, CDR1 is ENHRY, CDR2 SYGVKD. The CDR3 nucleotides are TGTGCCGTGGGACAGGGGACGGGTAATGAGCAGTTCTTC. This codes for CAVGQGTGNEQFF.

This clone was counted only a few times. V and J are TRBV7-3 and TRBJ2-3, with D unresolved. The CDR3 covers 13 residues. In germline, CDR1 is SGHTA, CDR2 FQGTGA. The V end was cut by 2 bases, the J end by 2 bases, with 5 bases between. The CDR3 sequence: CASSLGFTDTQYF. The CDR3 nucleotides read TGTGCCAGCAGCTTAGGTTTCACAGATACGCAGTATTTT.

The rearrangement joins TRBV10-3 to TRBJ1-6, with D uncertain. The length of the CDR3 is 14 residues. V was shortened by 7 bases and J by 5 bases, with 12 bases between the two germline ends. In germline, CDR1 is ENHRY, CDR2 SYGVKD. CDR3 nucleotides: TGTGCCATCACTGCGGGCGACAATAATTCACCCCTCCACTTT. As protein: CAITAGDNNSPLHF.

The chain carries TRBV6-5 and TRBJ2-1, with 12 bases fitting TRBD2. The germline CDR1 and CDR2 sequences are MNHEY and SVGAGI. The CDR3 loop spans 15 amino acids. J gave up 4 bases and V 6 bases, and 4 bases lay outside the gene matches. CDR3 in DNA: TGTGCCAGCAGGTCTAGCGGGGGGGGGTACAATGAGCAGTTCTTC. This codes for CASRSSGGGYNEQFF.

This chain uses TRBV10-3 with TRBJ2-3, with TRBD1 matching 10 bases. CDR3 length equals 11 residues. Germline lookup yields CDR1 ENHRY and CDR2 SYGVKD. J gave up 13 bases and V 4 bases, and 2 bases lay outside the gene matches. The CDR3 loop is CAISAGTGEYF. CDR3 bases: TGTGCCATCAGTGCAGGGACAGGGGAGTATTTT.

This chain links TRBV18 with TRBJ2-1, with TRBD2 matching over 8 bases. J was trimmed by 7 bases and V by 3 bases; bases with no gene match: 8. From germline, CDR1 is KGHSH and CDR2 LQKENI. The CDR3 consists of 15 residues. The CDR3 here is CASSPSGGLRNEQFF. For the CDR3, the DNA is TGTGCCAGCTCACCCTCGGGGGGGCTTCGGAATGAGCAGTTCTTC. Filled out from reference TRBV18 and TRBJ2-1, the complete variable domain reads NAGVMQNPRHLVRRRGQEARLRCSPMKGHSHVYWYRQLPEEGLKFMVYLQKENIIDESGMPKERFSAEFPKEGPSILRIQQVVRGDSAAYFCASSPSGGLRNEQFFGPGTRLTVL.